The present T cell receptor (beta chain) was sequenced within a study of blood T cell repertoires in COVID-19. Study background: Material from acute and convalescent COVID-19 was sourced from the United States, Italy and Spain. PBMCs, B-cell-depleted T cells, or T cells were the source of the cDNA or gDNA that made up the material.

While infection was still active, Seattle patients were enrolled and then followed longitudinally. There are 15 residues in the CDR3. V was cut by 0 bases and J by 2 bases, with 11 bases left in between. Looked up from germline, CDR1 is ENHRY and CDR2 is SYGVKD. As originally analysed: Researchers report that nucleated cell counts were estimated from reference gene primer amplification. TCRdb's table, derived via immunoSEQ multiplex PCR, lists solely in-frame clones and lacks some. V and J calls and clone size come straight from that table; D and trimming were deduced from the DNA. The repertoire holds around 330,000 clones, around 88% seen once, with approximately 1.6% in the top ten.

The source material was peripheral blood. This chain uses TRBV10-3 with TRBJ2-7; D might be TRBD2 (6 bases). This clonotype was obtained from a woman aged 25 to 45 with COVID-19, enrolled during active disease. The CDR3 protein is CAISESLALTYEQYF. The CDR3 bases are TGTGCCATCAGTGAGTCGCTAGCGCTGACCTACGAGCAGTACTTC.